This T cell receptor (beta chain) was recovered during a study of Ad26.COV2.S vaccination and SARS-CoV-2 variants. Treatment reported: 19 received Ad26.COV2.S at low or high dose, single or two shots; five or six received placebo; per-sample allocation not given. Sampling took place 63 days after the first vaccine or placebo injection. An 18-55-year-old adult in Boston served as donor. Generated by immunoSEQ multiplex PCR, the TCRdb table keeps only in-frame clones and is missing some. The table lists roughly 680,000 clones, approximately 88% of them singletons. Overall study findings and caveats: Placebo recipients trailed vaccine recipients in spike-specific TCR breadth.

As regards this clone: Its specificity is not known.

This sample comprised peripheral blood, obtained in a trial of Ad26.COV2.S vaccine versus placebo. The sequence came from a person aged 18 to 59 who received the Ad26.COV2.S COVID-19 vaccine or a placebo.

CDR3: CASSTGTGELFF. As DNA, the CDR3 is TGTGCCAGCAGCACAGGGACCGGGGAGCTGTTTTTT. The chain carries TRBV5-4 and TRBJ2-2, with a weak D call TRBD1 (6 bases). Germline V gene lookup returns CDR1 SGHNT and CDR2 YYREEE (reference sequence). V lost 4 bases to trimming and J lost 5 bases, with 6 bases between them. CDR3 length: 12 amino acids.